A single sample is the source of the 27 T cell receptor beta chains below, sequenced in a study of graft-versus-host responses after intestinal transplantation. No cognate antigen is known for these TCRs. The method was immunoSEQ multiplex PCR; TCRdb's version includes in-frame clones alone and lacks a portion of them. Seen here are tens of thousands of clones, around 89% observed once, and the top ten hold more than 0.25%. The sample in question was unstimulated CD4+ T cells sorted from spleen or lymph node cells, obtained before transplant. All receptors derive from a human donor who was the organ donor for an intestinal transplant.

V is TRBV4-1 and J is TRBJ1-5, with D unresolved. Germline CDR1 reads MGHRA; CDR2 reads YSYEKL. V lost 1 base and J lost 10, with 11 bases in between. This CDR3 has 13 amino acids. CDR3 residues: CASSQVVSLPQHF. The CDR3 region has the DNA TGCGCCAGCAGCCAAGTAGTGAGCCTACCCCAGCATTTT.

This sequence joins TRBV2 and TRBJ2-1; 7 bases agree with TRBD1. Per germline, CDR1 SNHLY and CDR2 FYNNEI. Trimming took 3 bases from V and 6 from J; bases not matched to a gene: 8. CDR3 length equals 15 residues. This chain's CDR3 is CASSEVLAGGNEQFF. The CDR3 bases are TGTGCCAGCAGTGAGGTTTTGGCAGGGGGCAATGAGCAGTTCTTC.

This clone was seen just once. The J gene is TRBJ1-5, the V gene TRBV2; D call uncertain. CDR1 is SNHLY, CDR2 FYNNEI, per germline. This CDR3 spans 13 amino acids. Trimming removed 4 bases from V and 1 base from J, with 5 bases in between. Here the CDR3 reads CASSAESNQPQHF. CDR3 sequence (DNA): TGTGCCAGCAGTGCAGAAAGCAATCAGCCCCAGCATTTT.

The genes are TRBV5-1 and TRBJ2-5; TRBD2 is a possible D gene (6 bases). The V gene's germline CDR1 is SGHRS and CDR2 YFSETQ. The CDR3 sequence is 13 residues long. Trimming removed 3 bases from V and 2 bases from J, with 8 bases in between. CDR3 loop: CASSSGAQETQYF. The CDR3 DNA reads TGCGCCAGCAGCTCGGGAGCTCAAGAGACCCAGTACTTC. Looking up the rest from reference TRBV5-1 and TRBJ2-5 gives the full variable domain: KAGVTQTPRYLIKTRGQQVTLSCSPISGHRSVSWYQQTPGQGLQFLFEYFSETQRNKGNFPGRFSGRQFSNSRSEMNVSTLELGDSALYLCASSSGAQETQYFGPGTRLLVL.

J is TRBJ2-2 and V is TRBV9; the match to TRBD2 covers 11 bases. After removal of 2 bases from V and 4 bases from J, the junction contained 7 bases not matched to a gene. In germline, CDR1 is SGDLS, CDR2 YYNGEE. This CDR3 is built from 17 residues. CDR3 amino acids: CASSVTPSGGFTGELFF. The CDR3 DNA reads as TGTGCCAGCAGCGTCACCCCTAGCGGGGGGTTCACCGGGGAGCTGTTTTTT. The complete variable domain, with remaining parts taken from reference TRBV9 and TRBJ2-2, reads DSGVTQTPKHLITATGQRVTLRCSPRSGDLSVYWYQQSLDQGLQFLIQYYNGEERAKGNILERFSAQQFPDLHSELNLSSLELGDSALYFCASSVTPSGGFTGELFFGEGSRLTVL.

J is TRBJ1-3 and V is TRBV2; a weak D match, TRBD1 (6 bases). The V end lost 6 bases, the J end lost 8 bases, and 14 bases lay between the germline ends. Looked up from germline, CDR1 is SNHLY and CDR2 is FYNNEI. The CDR3 contains 13 residues. The CDR3 reads CASRAGEADTIYF. For the CDR3, the DNA is TGTGCCAGCAGGGCAGGGGAAGCAGACACCATATATTTT.

In DNA form, the CDR3 reads TGTGCCAGCAGACAGACGGTACCTAACTATGGCTACACCTTC. This translates into CASRQTVPNYGYTF. V usage is TRBV6-5 and J usage is TRBJ1-2; D is unclear. Trimming removed 6 bases at V and 0 bases at J, with 11 bases between. The germline V gene encodes CDR1 MNHEY and CDR2 SVGAGI. The CDR3 sequence is 14 residues long.

The V call is TRBV6-5, the J call TRBJ1-2; no definite D call. With 8 bases removed from V and 4 bases from J, the gap between germline ends came to 20 bases. Germline CDR1 and CDR2: MNHEY and SVGAGI. The CDR3 is 15 residues long. CDR3: CASLARAGAGYGYTF. The CDR3 DNA reads TGTGCCAGCCTCGCGCGGGCAGGAGCTGGCTATGGCTACACCTTC.

The CDR3 nucleotides are TGTGCCAGCAGTAGCCTGGGCAATCAGCCCCAGCATTTT. Its translation: CASSSLGNQPQHF. This rearrangement joins TRBV2 to TRBJ1-5; D uncertain. This CDR3 has 13 amino acids. The V gene lost 5 bases and the J gene lost 2 bases, with 7 bases spanning the gap. Looked up from germline, CDR1 is SNHLY and CDR2 is FYNNEI.

In its sample, this clone was seen a few times. This chain's CDR3 is CASSSYTF. Written as DNA, the CDR3 is TGCGCCAGCTCCTCCTACACCTTC. The V and J genes are TRBV10-1 and TRBJ1-2; no clear D. V was shortened by 8 bases and J by 10 bases, with 5 bases between the two germline ends. CDR1 is WNHNN, CDR2 SYGVQD, per germline (reference sequence). The CDR3 totals 8 residues.

The chain links TRBV7-2 to TRBJ2-3; 7 nucleotides match TRBD2. The junction had 8 bases not matched to a gene; V was cut back by 4 bases and J by 1 base. The CDR3 loop spans 16 amino acids. Germline assignment: CDR1 SGHTA and CDR2 FQGNSA. CDR3 protein: CASSSQRGGGTDTQYF. Written as DNA, the CDR3 is TGTGCCAGCAGCTCCCAGCGGGGAGGGGGCACAGATACGCAGTATTTT.

This clone was seen a single time. This chain links TRBV6-5 with TRBJ1-1, with D perhaps TRBD1 (6 bases). The CDR3 runs 11 residues. Per germline, CDR1 MNHEY and CDR2 SVGAGI. V was cut by 0 bases and J by 13 bases, with 9 bases left in between. CDR3 DNA sequence: TGTGCCAGCAGTTACTCGGGGGCGGATTTCTTT. Its translation is CASSYSGADFF.

The genes are TRBV5-1 and TRBJ2-1; tentative D call: TRBD1 (6 bases). Germline lookup yields CDR1 SGHRS and CDR2 YFSETQ. Trimming removed 0 bases from V and 4 bases from J, with 11 bases in between. This CDR3 comprises 15 residues. Here the CDR3 reads CASSLGQGQYNEQFF. CDR3 DNA: TGCGCCAGCAGCTTGGGGCAGGGGCAATACAATGAGCAGTTCTTC.

The chain combines TRBV4-2 with TRBJ2-4; TRBD2 matches at 9 bases. J was trimmed by 8 bases and V by 0 bases; bases with no gene match: 8. This CDR3 is 16 amino acids long. The V gene's germline CDR1 is LGHNA and CDR2 YNFKEQ. The CDR3 region has the DNA TGTGCCAGCAGCCAAGATGCCGCTAGCGGGGCTGACATTCAGTACTTC. It encodes CASSQDAASGADIQYF.

The genes are TRBV27 and TRBJ2-1; TRBD2 aligns across 8 bases. V lost 6 bases, J lost 7 bases, and 8 bases stayed unmatched. Germline CDR1 is MNHEY and CDR2 is SMNVEV (reference sequence). The CDR3 extends over 14 amino acids. The CDR3 region is CASRTGGGWNEQFF. CDR3 nucleotides: TGTGCCAGCAGAACCGGGGGGGGCTGGAATGAGCAGTTCTTC.

The CDR3 loop reads CASSWRAETPEQYF. CDR3 DNA: TGTGCCAGCAGCTGGCGGGCTGAAACCCCCGAGCAGTACTTC. The chain has TRBV11-3 and TRBJ2-7, with TRBD2 as a possible D gene (5 bases). The CDR3 length is 14 residues. Germline V gene lookup returns CDR1 SGHNT and CDR2 YENEEA. V shed 4 bases and J shed 6 bases, with 16 bases lying between them.

The gene calls are TRBV7-9 and TRBJ2-7; TRBD2 is a possible D gene (5 bases). In germline, CDR1 is SEHNR, CDR2 FQNEAQ (reference sequence). V lost 8 bases to trimming and J lost 4 bases, with 21 bases between them. The CDR3 loop spans 15 amino acids. The CDR3 sequence: CASGQPREGPYEQYF. In DNA, the CDR3 is TGTGCCAGCGGCCAACCGAGGGAAGGGCCTTACGAGCAGTACTTC. Using reference TRBV7-9 and TRBJ2-7 for the parts outside the CDR3, the full variable domain is DTGVSQNPRHKITKRGQNVTFRCDPISEHNRLYWYRQTLGQGPEFLTYFQNEAQLEKSRLLSDRFSAERPKGSFSTLEIQRTEQGDSAMYLCASGQPREGPYEQYFGPGTRLTVT.

The chain links TRBV7-8 to TRBJ1-1; D gene uncertain. The CDR3 consists of 14 residues. Trimming removed 2 bases from V and 2 bases from J, with 9 bases in between. CDR1 is SGHVS and CDR2 is FQNEAQ in the germline V gene. CDR3 nucleotides: TGTGCCAGCAGCTTATGGGCAGGTAACACTGAAGCTTTCTTT. This sequence encodes CASSLWAGNTEAFF.

This clone was observed once. The chain combines TRBV6-5 with TRBJ2-2; D might be TRBD2 (6 bases). Trimming took 6 bases from V and 2 from J, leaving 13 bases between them. CDR1 and CDR2 (germline): MNHEY, SVGAGI. CDR3 size: 15 residues. CDR3 amino acids: CASRDRDSNTGELFF. The CDR3 DNA sequence: TGTGCCAGCAGGGACCGGGACTCTAACACCGGGGAGCTGTTTTTT.

Only one count was recorded for this clone. The J gene is TRBJ1-2, the V gene TRBV5-1; D is unresolved. Germline V gene sequence: CDR1 SGHRS, CDR2 YFSETQ. This CDR3 is 16 amino acids long. The ends were cut back, 0 bases at V and 2 bases at J, with 14 bases in the middle. Here the CDR3 DNA reads TGCGCCAGCAGCTTGGCTTCGGGTACCGAAAACTATGGCTACACCTTC. Its translation: CASSLASGTENYGYTF.

This clone was seen only a few times. DNA for the CDR3: TGTGCCAGCAGTGGGCCGGCCGGGACAGTTCCCGCCCAGCATTTT. It specifies CASSGPAGTVPAQHF. The chain joins TRBV6-1 to TRBJ1-5, with 7 bases that match TRBD1. Trimming cost V 4 bases and J 11 bases; bases outside gene matches: 14. The CDR3 extends over 15 amino acids. Germline loops: CDR1 MNHNS, CDR2 SASEGT.

The genes are TRBV7-9 and TRBJ2-7; D perhaps matches TRBD2 (5 bases). In germline, CDR1 is SEHNR, CDR2 FQNEAQ (reference sequence). V shed 2 bases and J shed 4 bases, with 12 bases lying between them. The CDR3 is 14 residues long. For the CDR3, the DNA is TGTGCCAGCAGCTTACGGGGTAATTCGTACGAGCAGTACTTC. Translated, it gives CASSLRGNSYEQYF.

This clone was detected only a few times. V and J are TRBV7-9 and TRBJ2-2, with D unclear. Germline V gene data show CDR1 as SEHNR and CDR2 as FQNEAQ (reference sequence). Trimming removed 7 bases at V and 3 bases at J, with 12 bases between. This CDR3 contains 14 residues. CDR3 nucleotides: TGTGCCAGCACCCCGAACTTATACACCGGGGAGCTGTTTTTT. It codes for CASTPNLYTGELFF.

This sequence joins TRBV6-1 and TRBJ1-2; perhaps TRBD1 as D (6 bases). The CDR3 covers 14 residues. Looked up from germline, CDR1 is MNHNS and CDR2 is SASEGT. Trimming cost V 5 bases and J 2 bases, with 12 bases left between them. In DNA, the CDR3 is TGTGCCAGCAGTCCAGATGGACAGAACTATGGCTACACCTTC. Residues: CASSPDGQNYGYTF.

Only a few counts were recorded for this clone. This rearrangement joins TRBV28 to TRBJ2-7; 7 bases align to TRBD2. The germline V gene encodes CDR1 MDHEN and CDR2 SYDVKM. V lost 7 bases to trimming and J lost 3 bases; unmatched junction nucleotides: 3. This CDR3 is 12 amino acids long. CDR3 sequence: CASTRTSYEQYF. CDR3 in DNA: TGTGCCAGCACCCGGACTAGCTACGAGCAGTACTTC.

This clone has only one observation. The chain has TRBV18 and TRBJ1-2; D gene uncertain. This CDR3 spans 14 amino acids. The V and J ends lost 5 bases and 4 bases respectively, with 14 bases between them. Per the germline V gene, CDR1 is KGHSH and CDR2 is LQKENI. The CDR3 DNA reads TGTGCCAGCTCAACAACCGGGAGCACCTATGGCTACACCTTC. Translated, it gives CASSTTGSTYGYTF.

The gene calls are TRBV5-1 and TRBJ2-6; possible D gene TRBD2, 5 bases. The germline V and J ends were trimmed by 0 bases and 0 bases, with 16 bases remaining between them. From germline, CDR1 is SGHRS and CDR2 YFSETQ. The CDR3 has 19 residues. The CDR3 region has the DNA TGCGCCAGCAGCTTGGATCGGAGGACGGCTAGCTCTGGGGCCAACGTCCTGACTTTC. It yields the protein CASSLDRRTASSGANVLTF.